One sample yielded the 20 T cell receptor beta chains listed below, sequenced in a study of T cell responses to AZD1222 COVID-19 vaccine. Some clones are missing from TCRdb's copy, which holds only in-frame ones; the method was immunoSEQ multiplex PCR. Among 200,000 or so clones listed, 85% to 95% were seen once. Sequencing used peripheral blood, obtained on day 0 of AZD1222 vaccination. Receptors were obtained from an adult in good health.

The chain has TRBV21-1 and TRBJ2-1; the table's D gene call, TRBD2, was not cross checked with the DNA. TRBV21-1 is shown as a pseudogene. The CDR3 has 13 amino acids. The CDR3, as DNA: TGTGCCAGCAGCACACAACAAGGGAGTGAGCAGTTCTTC. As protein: CASSTQQGSEQFF.

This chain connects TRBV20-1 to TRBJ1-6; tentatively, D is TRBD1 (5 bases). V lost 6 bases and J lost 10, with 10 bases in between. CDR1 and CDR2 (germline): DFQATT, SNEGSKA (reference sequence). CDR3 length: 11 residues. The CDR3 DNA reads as TGCAGTGCCGCGGGGGGATCACCCCTCCACTTT. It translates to CSAAGGSPLHF.

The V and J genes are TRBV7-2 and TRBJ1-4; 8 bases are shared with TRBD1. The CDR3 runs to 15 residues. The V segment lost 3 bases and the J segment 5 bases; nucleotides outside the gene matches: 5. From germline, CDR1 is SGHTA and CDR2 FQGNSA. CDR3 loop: CASSLGDRKNEKLFF. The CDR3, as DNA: TGTGCCAGCAGCTTGGGGGACAGGAAGAATGAAAAACTGTTTTTT.

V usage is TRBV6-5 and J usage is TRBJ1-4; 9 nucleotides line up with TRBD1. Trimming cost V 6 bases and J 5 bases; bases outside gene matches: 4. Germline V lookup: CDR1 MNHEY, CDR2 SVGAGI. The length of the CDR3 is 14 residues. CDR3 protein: CASSTGTGNEKLFF. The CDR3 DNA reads TGTGCCAGCAGCACAGGGACAGGGAATGAAAAACTGTTTTTT.

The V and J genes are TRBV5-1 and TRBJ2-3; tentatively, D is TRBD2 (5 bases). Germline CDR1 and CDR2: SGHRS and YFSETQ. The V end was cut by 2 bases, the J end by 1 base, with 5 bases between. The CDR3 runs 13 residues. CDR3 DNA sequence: TGCGCCAGCAGCTTTAGCGGCACAGATACGCAGTATTTT. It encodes CASSFSGTDTQYF.

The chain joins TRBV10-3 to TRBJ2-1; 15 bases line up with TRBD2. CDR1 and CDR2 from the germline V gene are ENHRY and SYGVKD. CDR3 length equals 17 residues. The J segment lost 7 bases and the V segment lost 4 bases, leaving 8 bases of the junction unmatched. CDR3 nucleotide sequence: TGTGCCATCAGTGCCACCGGGACTAGCGGGAGGAGGAATGAGCAGTTCTTC. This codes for CAISATGTSGRRNEQFF.

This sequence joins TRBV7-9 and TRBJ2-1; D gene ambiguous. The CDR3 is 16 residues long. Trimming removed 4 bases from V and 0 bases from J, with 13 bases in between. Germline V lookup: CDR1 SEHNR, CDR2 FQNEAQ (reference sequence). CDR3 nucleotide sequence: TGTGCCAGCAGCTCGTTATGGCCAACCTCCTACAATGAGCAGTTCTTC. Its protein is CASSSLWPTSYNEQFF.

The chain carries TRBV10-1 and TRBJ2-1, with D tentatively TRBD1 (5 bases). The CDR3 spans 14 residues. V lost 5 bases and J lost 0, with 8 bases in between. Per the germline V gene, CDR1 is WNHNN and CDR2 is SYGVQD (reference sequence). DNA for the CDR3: TGCGCCAGCAGTTTGCAGGGCTCCTACAATGAGCAGTTCTTC. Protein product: CASSLQGSYNEQFF.

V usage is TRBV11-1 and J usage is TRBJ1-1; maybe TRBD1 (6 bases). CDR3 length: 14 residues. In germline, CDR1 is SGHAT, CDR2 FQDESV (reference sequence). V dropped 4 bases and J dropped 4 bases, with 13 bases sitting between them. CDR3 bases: TGTGCCAGCAGCTCCGGACAGAGTCCCACTGAAGCTTTCTTT. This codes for CASSSGQSPTEAFF. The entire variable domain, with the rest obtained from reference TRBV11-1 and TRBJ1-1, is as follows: EAEVAQSPRYKITEKSQAVAFWCDPISGHATLYWYRQILGQGPELLVQFQDESVVDDSQLPKDRFSAERLKGVDSTLKIQPAELGDSAMYLCASSSGQSPTEAFFGQGTRLTVV.

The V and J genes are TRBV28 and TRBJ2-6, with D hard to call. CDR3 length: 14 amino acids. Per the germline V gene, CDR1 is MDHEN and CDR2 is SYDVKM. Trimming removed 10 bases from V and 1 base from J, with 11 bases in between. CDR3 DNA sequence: TGTGCCATTTTAAAAGGATCTGGGGCCAACGTCCTGACTTTC. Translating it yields CAILKGSGANVLTF.

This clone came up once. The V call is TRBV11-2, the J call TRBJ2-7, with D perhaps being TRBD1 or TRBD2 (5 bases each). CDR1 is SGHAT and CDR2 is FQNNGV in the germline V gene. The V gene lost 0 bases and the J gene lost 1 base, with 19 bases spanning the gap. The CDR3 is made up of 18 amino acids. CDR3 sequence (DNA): TGTGCCAGCAGCTTAGAGGGATTTCGGGGCATCCCATCCTACGAGCAGTACTTC. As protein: CASSLEGFRGIPSYEQYF.

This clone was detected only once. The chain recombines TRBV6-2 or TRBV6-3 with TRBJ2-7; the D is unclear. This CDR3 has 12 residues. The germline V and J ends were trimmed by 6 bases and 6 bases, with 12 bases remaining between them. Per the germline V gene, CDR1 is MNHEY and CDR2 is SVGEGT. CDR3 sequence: CASSPVSREQYF. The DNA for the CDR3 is TGTGCCAGCAGCCCCGTATCTCGCGAGCAGTACTTC.

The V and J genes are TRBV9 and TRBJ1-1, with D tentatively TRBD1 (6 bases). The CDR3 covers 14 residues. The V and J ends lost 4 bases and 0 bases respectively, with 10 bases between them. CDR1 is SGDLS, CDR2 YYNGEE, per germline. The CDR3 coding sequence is TGTGCCAGCAGCACGGGACAACTGAACACTGAAGCTTTCTTT. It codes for CASSTGQLNTEAFF.

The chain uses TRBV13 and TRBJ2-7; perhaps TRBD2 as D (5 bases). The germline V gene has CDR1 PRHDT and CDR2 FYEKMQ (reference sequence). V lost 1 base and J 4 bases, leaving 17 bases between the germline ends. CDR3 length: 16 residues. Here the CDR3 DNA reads TGTGCCAGCAGCTTAGTGCGGCCCGGAGGATATTACGAGCAGTACTTC. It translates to CASSLVRPGGYYEQYF.

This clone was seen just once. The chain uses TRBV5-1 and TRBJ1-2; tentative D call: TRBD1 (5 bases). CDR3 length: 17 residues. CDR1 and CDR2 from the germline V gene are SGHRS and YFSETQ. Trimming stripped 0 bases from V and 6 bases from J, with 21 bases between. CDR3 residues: CASSLEVSWGVNDGYTF. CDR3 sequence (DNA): TGCGCCAGCAGCTTGGAGGTTTCGTGGGGGGTAAACGATGGCTACACCTTC.

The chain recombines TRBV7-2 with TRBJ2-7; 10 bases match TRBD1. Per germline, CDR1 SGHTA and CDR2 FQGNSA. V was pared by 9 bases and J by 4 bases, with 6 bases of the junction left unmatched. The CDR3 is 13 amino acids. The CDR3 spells CASGQGGLYEQYF. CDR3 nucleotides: TGTGCCAGTGGACAGGGGGGCCTATACGAGCAGTACTTC.

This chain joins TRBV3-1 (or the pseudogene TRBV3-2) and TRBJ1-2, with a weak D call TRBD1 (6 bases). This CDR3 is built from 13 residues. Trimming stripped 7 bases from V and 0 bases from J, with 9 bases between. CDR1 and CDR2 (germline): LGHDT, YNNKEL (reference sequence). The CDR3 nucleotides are TGTGCCAGCAAAGGACAGTCTAACTATGGCTACACCTTC. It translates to CASKGQSNYGYTF.

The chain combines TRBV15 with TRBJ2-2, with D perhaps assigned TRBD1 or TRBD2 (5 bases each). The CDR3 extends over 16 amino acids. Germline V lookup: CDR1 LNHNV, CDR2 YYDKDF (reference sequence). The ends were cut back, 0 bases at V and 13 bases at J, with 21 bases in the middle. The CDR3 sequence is CATSRDGAGWERRLFF. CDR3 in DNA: TGTGCCACCAGCAGAGATGGGGCAGGGTGGGAGCGTCGGCTGTTTTTT.

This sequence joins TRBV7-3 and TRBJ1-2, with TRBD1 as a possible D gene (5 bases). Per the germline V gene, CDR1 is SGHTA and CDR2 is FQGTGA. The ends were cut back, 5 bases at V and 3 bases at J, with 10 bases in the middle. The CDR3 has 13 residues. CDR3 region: CASSHAGYYGYTF. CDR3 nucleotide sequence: TGTGCCAGCAGCCATGCAGGGTACTATGGCTACACCTTC.

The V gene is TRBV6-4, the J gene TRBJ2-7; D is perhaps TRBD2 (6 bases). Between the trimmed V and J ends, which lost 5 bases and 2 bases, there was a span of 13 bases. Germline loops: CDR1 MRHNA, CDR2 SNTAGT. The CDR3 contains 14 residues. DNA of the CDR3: TGTGCCAGCAGTCCGGGGGAGGAGGCCTACGAGCAGTACTTC. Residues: CASSPGEEAYEQYF.